The entry below describes one TCR beta chain. These data belong to a study of shared clonotypes between healthy human individuals. Study in general: In total, the donors were a couple of women and a few men aged 18 to 49. Donors had three CD4 naive, three CD4 memory, two CD8 naive and one CD8 memory plate apiece.

Trimming took 2 bases from V and 5 from J, leaving 9 bases between them. The germline V gene encodes CDR1 MNHEY and CDR2 SMNVEV (reference sequence). The CDR3 totals 13 residues. Deep level was the assay's run setting. Sorted-subset replicate PCR reactions were performed with about 210 ng DNA, corresponding to tens of thousands of T cell genomes. TCRdb's table, derived via immunoSEQ multiplex PCR, lists solely in-frame clones and lacks some. The sample records 300,000 to 400,000 clones, less than 85% being singletons. This clonotype originated in a man aged 25 to 40 in good health. The chain joins TRBV27 to TRBJ2-5; tentative D call: TRBD1 (5 bases). Sample: memory CD4+ T cells sorted from blood. Sample subset: CD45RA-negative fraction. CDR3 protein: CASSLPGKETQYF. The CDR3 DNA follows: TGTGCCAGCAGTTTACCAGGGAAGGAGACCCAGTACTTC.